The 23 T cell receptor beta chains below were found in one sample sequenced in a study of beta chain features in type 1 diabetes. No cognate antigen is known for these TCRs. Investigators reverse transcribed all isolated RNA, so they sequenced expressed TCRB transcripts. Assay: immunoSEQ multiplex PCR; the TCRdb copy retains only in-frame clones and omits some. The data hold about 260,000 clones, with roughly 21% observed a single time. Overall study findings and caveats: Across all four CD4+ subsets, people with type 1 diabetes showed modestly shorter TCRB CDR3s.

Sequencing input: naive CD4+ T cells from blood. The source is a woman aged 35 to 49 with type 1 diabetes.

This clone was detected a few times. The chain carries TRBV19 and TRBJ2-7; D gene uncertain. V lost 5 bases and J 0 bases, leaving 8 bases between the germline ends. The CDR3 runs 13 residues. Germline-derived CDR1 and CDR2 are LNHDA and SQIVND (reference sequence). CDR3 nucleotides: TGTGCCAGTAGTCCAGCGTCCTCCTACGAGCAGTACTTC. Translation gives CASSPASSYEQYF.

This clone was counted between two and nine times. V is TRBV4-3 and J is TRBJ1-1; possible D gene TRBD1, 5 bases. Per germline, CDR1 LGHNA and CDR2 YSLEER. This CDR3 has 15 amino acids. Trimming shortened V by 4 bases and J by 1 base, and 13 bases separated the two germline ends. CDR3 coding DNA: TGCGCCAGCAGCCTCGTCCTCCAGGGGAACACTGAAGCTTTCTTT. Translating gives CASSLVLQGNTEAFF.

V usage is TRBV18 and J usage is TRBJ1-1, with 9 positions matching TRBD1. CDR3 length: 13 residues. The J segment lost 4 bases and the V segment lost 6 bases, leaving 3 bases of the junction unmatched. Per germline, CDR1 KGHSH and CDR2 LQKENI. The CDR3 loop reads CASSPDRGTEAFF. CDR3 DNA sequence: TGTGCCAGCTCTCCGGACAGGGGCACTGAAGCTTTCTTT.

This clone has only a few counts. The V and J genes are TRBV10-3 and TRBJ2-1; 7 nucleotides agree with TRBD2. The germline CDR1 and CDR2 sequences are ENHRY and SYGVKD. The CDR3 spans 13 residues. The chain's CDR3 is CGVGRELNNEQFF. The CDR3 region has the DNA TGTGGTGTAGGGCGGGAGCTAAACAATGAGCAGTTCTTC.

This clone turned up a few times. The V call is TRBV19, the J call TRBJ1-5; the D gene is possibly TRBD1 (6 bases). This CDR3 has 14 amino acids. CDR1 and CDR2 from the germline V gene are LNHDA and SQIVND (reference sequence). The germline V and J ends were trimmed by 4 bases and 0 bases, with 7 bases remaining between them. The DNA of the CDR3 is TGTGCCAGTAGTAGAGGGGGTAGCAATCAGCCCCAGCATTTT. Translated, it gives CASSRGGSNQPQHF.

This clone was found a few times. This rearrangement joins TRBV30 to TRBJ2-2; 9 bases line up with TRBD1. The germline V gene encodes CDR1 GTSNPN and CDR2 SVGIG (reference sequence). The ends lost 5 bases at V and 4 bases at J; junction bases unmatched: 11. The CDR3 covers 16 residues. CDR3 sequence reads: CAWGLLRDRVTGELFF. CDR3 coding DNA: TGTGCCTGGGGACTTCTCCGGGACAGGGTCACCGGGGAGCTGTTTTTT. Combining the CDR3 with reference TRBV30 and TRBJ2-2 gives the whole variable domain SQTIHQWPATLVQPVGSPLSLECTVEGTSNPNLYWYRQAAGRGLQLLFYSVGIGQISSEVPQNLSASRPQDRQFILSSKKLLLSDSGFYLCAWGLLRDRVTGELFFGEGSRLTVL.

The genes are TRBV4-3 and TRBJ1-5, with D possibly TRBD1 on 5 matching bases. The length of the CDR3 is 15 residues. CDR1 LGHNA and CDR2 YSLEER come from the germline V gene. V lost 1 base and J lost 0, with 7 bases in between. The CDR3 reads CASSQVQGSNQPQHF. CDR3 DNA sequence: TGCGCCAGCAGCCAAGTTCAGGGTAGCAATCAGCCCCAGCATTTT.

The V call is TRBV5-4, the J call TRBJ2-3; D is perhaps TRBD2 (6 bases). Looked up from germline, CDR1 is SGHNT and CDR2 is YYREEE (reference sequence). Trimming took 2 bases from V and 2 from J, leaving 12 bases between them. The CDR3 covers 15 residues. CDR3 bases: TGTGCCAGCAGCTTCGCGGGGAGGACCACAGATACGCAGTATTTT. This encodes CASSFAGRTTDTQYF. The complete variable domain, with remaining parts taken from reference TRBV5-4 and TRBJ2-3, reads ETGVTQSPTHLIKTRGQQVTLRCSSQSGHNTVSWYQQALGQGPQFIFQYYREEENGRGNFPPRFSGLQFPNYSSELNVNALELDDSALYLCASSFAGRTTDTQYFGPGTRLTVL.

V and J are TRBV2 and TRBJ1-2, with TRBD1 identical over 7 bases. The CDR3 loop spans 11 amino acids. CDR1 SNHLY and CDR2 FYNNEI come from the germline V gene. The DNA for the CDR3 is TGTGCGGGACAGCCCGACTATGGCTACACCTTC. It yields the protein CAGQPDYGYTF. The full variable domain, completed using reference TRBV2 and TRBJ1-2, is EPEVTQTPSHQVTQMGQEVILRCVPISNHLYFYWYRQILGQKVEFLVSFYNNEISEKSEIFDDQFSVERPDGSNFTLKIRSTKLEDSAMYFCAGQPDYGYTFGSGTRLTVV.

This clone has just a few counts. V is TRBV30 and J is TRBJ1-4, with 7 bases identical to TRBD1. Germline CDR1 GTSNPN, CDR2 SVGIG (reference sequence). After removal of 3 bases from V and 12 bases from J, the junction contained 7 bases not matched to a gene. The CDR3 sequence is 12 residues long. In DNA, the CDR3 is TGTGCCTGGAGCCCGGGACAGAGGGAACTGTTTTTT. Amino acids: CAWSPGQRELFF.

This clone was observed a few times. The CDR3 nucleotides are TGTGCCAGCAGCTCCGGACAGGGGAGTGGAGAGACCCAGTACTTC. This encodes CASSSGQGSGETQYF. V and J are TRBV7-2 and TRBJ2-5; TRBD1 matches 9 bases. The CDR3 totals 15 residues. The trim removed 4 bases at V and 4 bases at J, leaving 7 bases unmatched. Germline CDR1 SGHTA, CDR2 FQGNSA.

The V gene is TRBV27, the J gene TRBJ2-5; 11 nucleotides match TRBD2. Germline values: CDR1 MNHEY, CDR2 SMNVEV (reference sequence). This CDR3 has 16 residues. After removal of 5 bases from V and 5 bases from J, the junction contained 10 bases not matched to a gene. The CDR3 here is CASSPHLAGGVETQYF. CDR3 bases: TGTGCCAGCAGTCCCCATCTAGCGGGAGGTGTTGAGACCCAGTACTTC.

The chain carries TRBV5-6 and TRBJ1-2; 7 bases align to TRBD1. The CDR3 has 14 residues. Germline V gene sequence: CDR1 SGHDT, CDR2 YYEEEE. V shed 4 bases, J shed 4 bases, and the junction held 7 bases outside the gene matches. The CDR3 nucleotides are TGTGCCAGCAGCCCCGCCCGGACAGGCTATGGCTACACCTTC. It is translated as CASSPARTGYGYTF.

This rearrangement joins TRBV29-1 to TRBJ2-2; D is perhaps TRBD2 (6 bases). Per the germline V gene, CDR1 is SQVTM and CDR2 is ANQGSEA. V was cut by 4 bases and J by 4 bases, with 25 bases left in between. The CDR3 totals 18 residues. The CDR3 nucleotides read TGCAGCGTTGCCACCCCGGGACTTGCCTCCCTCGGCACCGGGGAGCTGTTTTTT. The encoded protein is CSVATPGLASLGTGELFF.

A few counts support this clone. CDR3 amino acids: CASSPGTGYQPQHF. The CDR3 nucleotides read TGTGCCAGCAGTCCCGGGACAGGGTATCAGCCCCAGCATTTT. V usage is TRBV28 and J usage is TRBJ1-5; 9 nucleotides line up with TRBD1. The CDR3 is made up of 14 amino acids. V lost 5 bases to trimming and J lost 5 bases; unmatched junction nucleotides: 4. Germline CDR1 and CDR2: MDHEN and SYDVKM.

V and J are TRBV29-1 and TRBJ1-6, with D hard to call. The V gene lost 1 base and the J gene lost 5 bases, with 9 bases spanning the gap. Germline CDR1 and CDR2: SQVTM and ANQGSEA. This CDR3 comprises 14 residues. The CDR3 DNA sequence: TGCAGCGTTGAAGGAGGGCCAGATAATTCACCCCTCCACTTT. Encoded protein: CSVEGGPDNSPLHF. Using reference TRBV29-1 and TRBJ1-6 for the parts outside the CDR3, the full variable domain is SAVISQKPSRDICQRGTSLTIQCQVDSQVTMMFWYRQQPGQSLTLIATANQGSEATYESGFVIDKFPISRPNLTFSTLTVSNMSPEDSSIYLCSVEGGPDNSPLHFGNGTRLTVT.

This clone was observed a handful of times. The chain carries TRBV18 and TRBJ1-4; no clear D gene. Per the germline V gene, CDR1 is KGHSH and CDR2 is LQKENI. Trimming pared 2 bases from V and 7 bases from J, leaving 14 bases between. CDR3 length: 15 residues. The chain's CDR3 is CASSPTGSETEKLFF. The CDR3 bases are TGTGCCAGCTCACCAACGGGGTCCGAGACTGAAAAACTGTTTTTT.

With regard to this clone: Other nucleotide sequences in the sample specify the same CDR3. This sequence joins TRBV7-2 and TRBJ2-7, with 7 positions matching TRBD2. The V segment lost 5 bases and the J segment 3 bases; nucleotides outside the gene matches: 7. Germline values: CDR1 SGHTA, CDR2 FQGNSA. The CDR3 spans 14 residues. Here the CDR3 reads CASSPQGGDYEQYF. The CDR3 DNA sequence: TGTGCCAGCAGCCCTCAGGGAGGGGACTACGAGCAGTACTTC.

About this clone: Other nucleotide sequences in the sample specify the same CDR3. This chain connects TRBV20-1 to TRBJ2-7; D unresolved. The germline CDR1 and CDR2 sequences are DFQATT and SNEGSKA (reference sequence). This CDR3 has 11 amino acids. V was clipped by 4 bases and J by 3 bases, with 7 bases between them. The DNA for the CDR3 is TGCAGTGCTACCGGTGGCTACGAGCAGTACTTC. This gives the protein CSATGGYEQYF.

V is TRBV5-4 and J is TRBJ2-1; D unclear. The CDR3 is made up of 18 amino acids. Germline lookup yields CDR1 SGHNT and CDR2 YYREEE (reference sequence). With 5 bases removed from V and 7 bases from J, the gap between germline ends came to 28 bases. The CDR3 reads CASRRDLVWLKDYNEQFF. CDR3 nucleotide sequence: TGTGCCAGCAGACGAGATCTAGTATGGTTGAAGGATTATAATGAGCAGTTCTTC.

This clone has just a few counts. The genes are TRBV19 and TRBJ2-1, with TRBD2 matching 7 bases. With V trimmed by 5 bases and J by 0 bases, 4 bases remained unmatched. Germline CDR1 is LNHDA and CDR2 is SQIVND (reference sequence). The CDR3 contains 15 residues. CDR3 DNA: TGTGCCAGTAGTTTGGGGGGGAGCTCCTACAATGAGCAGTTCTTC. Translated: CASSLGGSSYNEQFF.

The genes are TRBV9 and TRBJ2-7; 9 bases match TRBD1. This CDR3 region has 14 residues. The V gene end was trimmed by 4 bases and the J gene end by 6 bases; junction bases not matched to a gene: 8. The V gene's germline CDR1 is SGDLS and CDR2 YYNGEE. The CDR3 bases are TGTGCCAGCAGCAACGCCGGGACAGGGTTCGAGCAGTACTTC. This sequence encodes CASSNAGTGFEQYF. The whole variable domain, filled in from reference TRBV9 and TRBJ2-7, reads DSGVTQTPKHLITATGQRVTLRCSPRSGDLSVYWYQQSLDQGLQFLIQYYNGEERAKGNILERFSAQQFPDLHSELNLSSLELGDSALYFCASSNAGTGFEQYFGPGTRLTVT.

This clone came up a few times. This chain joins TRBV28 and TRBJ1-1, with unresolved D. This CDR3 comprises 12 residues. CDR1 is MDHEN, CDR2 SYDVKM, per germline. V gave up 3 bases and J gave up 5 bases, with 7 bases separating them. CDR3 sequence: CASSLAGTEAFF. The CDR3 DNA reads TGTGCCAGCAGTTTGGCCGGGACTGAAGCTTTCTTT. Full variable domain (remainder filled in from reference TRBV28 and TRBJ1-1): DVKVTQSSRYLVKRTGEKVFLECVQDMDHENMFWYRQDPGLGLRLIYFSYDVKMKEKGDIPEGYSVSREKKERFSLILESASTNQTSMYLCASSLAGTEAFFGQGTRLTVV.